These T cell receptor beta chains were read from a single sample in a study of T cell responses to AZD1222 COVID-19 vaccine. Assay: immunoSEQ multiplex PCR; the TCRdb copy retains only in-frame clones and omits some. Of roughly 140,000 clones detected, under 95% appear once; the ten largest clones hold around 5.4%. The sample consisted of peripheral blood, taken on day 0 of AZD1222 vaccination. The source is an adult in good health. CDR3s include the opening cysteine and the closing phenylalanine or tryptophan. The D gene is left open where the match is weak. The listing skips clone size in some rows; elsewhere it reads once, few, many or a size class.

-	TRBV2	-	TRBJ2-7	TGTGCCAGCAGCGGGACCGACACCTACGAGCAGTACTTC	CASSGTDTYEQYF
-	TRBV7-2	TRBD2	TRBJ2-5	TGTGCCAGCACCCGGGGGGGCGGGAGTGGAGAGACCCAGTACTTC	CASTRGGGSGETQYF
-	TRBV30	-	TRBJ1-5	TGTGCCTGGAGTATGGACGTAAATCAGCCCCAGCATTTT	CAWSMDVNQPQHF
once	TRBV18	-	TRBJ2-1	TGTGCCAGCTCAGTTAGTGGCTCCGGTCGCAATGAGCAGTTCTTC	CASSVSGSGRNEQFF
once	TRBV9	-	TRBJ2-3	TGTGCCAGCAGCGGGACGGTCACAGATACGCAGTATTTT	CASSGTVTDTQYF
-	TRBV7-9	-	TRBJ1-4	TGTGCCAGCAGCTTAGCCGGCCGGCGGGATGAAAAACTGTTTTTT	CASSLAGRRDEKLFF
-	TRBV28	-	TRBJ1-2	TGTGCCAGTGGGGAGAGCTATGGCTACACCTTC	CASGESYGYTF
-	TRBV5-1	TRBD2	TRBJ2-1	TGCGCCAGCAGCTTAAGACTAGCGGGAGGAGGTGAGCAGTTCTTC	CASSLRLAGGGEQFF
-	TRBV27	-	TRBJ2-2	TGTGCCAGCAGTTTGCAGAGGGCCACCGGGGAGCTGTTTTTT	CASSLQRATGELFF
-	TRBV6-5	TRBD1	TRBJ2-7	TGTGCCAGCAGGGTAGGGACAGGGGGGGACGAGCAGTACTTC	CASRVGTGGDEQYF
-	TRBV12-3/TRBV12-4	-	TRBJ1-5	TGTGCCAGCAGTTTAGGGCAGCCCCAGCATTTT	CASSLGQPQHF
-	TRBV25-1	-	TRBJ1-1	TGTGCCAGCAGTGCCGGGCAGGGGAACACTGAAGCTTTCTTT	CASSAGQGNTEAFF
once	TRBV28	-	TRBJ1-2	TGTGCCAGCAGGACCAATGGACAGTCGTATGGCTACACCTTC	CASRTNGQSYGYTF
once	TRBV5-4	TRBD1	TRBJ1-6	TGTGCCAGCAGCCGTGACAGGGGGATTTCACCCCTCCACTTT	CASSRDRGISPLHF
-	TRBV19	TRBD1	TRBJ2-1	TGTGCCAGTAGCTCGCGGCAGGGGGTCAACAATGAGCAGTTCTTC	CASSSRQGVNNEQFF
-	TRBV28	TRBD2	TRBJ2-1	TGTGCCAGCAGTTTATACCTACTAGCGGGAGCCTACAATGAGCAGTTCTTC	CASSLYLLAGAYNEQFF
-	TRBV7-8	-	TRBJ1-2	TGTGCCAGCAGCTCCACCGGGGGGGCAAGGGGCTACACCTTC	CASSSTGGARGYTF
-	TRBV27	TRBD1	TRBJ1-2	TGTGCCAGCAGTCTAACAGGACAGGGCAATGGCTACACCTTC	CASSLTGQGNGYTF
-	TRBV12-3/TRBV12-4	TRBD1	TRBJ2-4	TGTGCCAGCAGGCCTTGGGGACAGGACAAAAAGTACTTC	CASRPWGQDKKYF
few	TRBV18	-	TRBJ1-6	TGTGCCAGCTCGCGGGACCGAGCAAATTCACCCCTCCACTTT	CASSRDRANSPLHF
once	TRBV7-2	-	TRBJ2-6	TGTGCCAGCAGCCCCAGGGCCAACGTCCTGACTTTC	CASSPRANVLTF
-	TRBV4-3	-	TRBJ2-1	TGCGCCAGCAGCCAAGGGACTCGACACAATGAGCAGTTCTTC	CASSQGTRHNEQFF
-	TRBV6-5	-	TRBJ1-5	TGTGCCAGCCAGTGGGAGGGCAATCAGCCCCAGCATTTT	CASQWEGNQPQHF
-	TRBV6-1	-	TRBJ2-3	TGTGCCAGCAGTGAATCAAGCGCCGCGCGGTTTGATACGCAGTATTTT	CASSESSAARFDTQYF
-	TRBV19	TRBD1	TRBJ1-5	TGTGCCAGTAGGACCAGGGGGGGAAATCAGCCCCAGCATTTT	CASRTRGGNQPQHF
-	TRBV27	TRBD1	TRBJ1-1	TGTGCCAGCAGTTTAGCAGGGGGCAGCACTGAAGCTTTCTTT	CASSLAGGSTEAFF
-	TRBV14	TRBD1	TRBJ2-7	TGTGCCAGCAGCCAAGTGGGACAGGGCTACGAGCAGTACTTC	CASSQVGQGYEQYF
-	TRBV28	TRBD1	TRBJ2-7	TGTGCCAGCAGTTTTACCGGGACAGGTGATAACTCCTACGAGCAGTACTTC	CASSFTGTGDNSYEQYF
-	TRBV7-9	TRBD2	TRBJ2-7	TGTGCCAGCAGCTTAGTGGCGGGAGGGATCCACGAGCAGTACTTC	CASSLVAGGIHEQYF
once	TRBV5-1	TRBD2	TRBJ2-5	TGCGCCAGCAGCTTGCTCGGGGGGCAAGAGACCCAGTACTTC	CASSLLGGQETQYF
-	TRBV5-1	TRBD2	TRBJ2-1	TGCGCCAGCAGCGCAACTAGCGGGCCTTACAATGAGCAGTTCTTC	CASSATSGPYNEQFF
-	TRBV19	TRBD2	TRBJ2-1	TGTGCCAGTAGTATCCGTACGACTAGCGGGAGGAAAAATGAGCAGTTCTTC	CASSIRTTSGRKNEQFF
-	TRBV27	-	TRBJ2-5	TGTGCCAGCACCCCCTCGTGGCGGGCCCAAGAGACCCAGTACTTC	CASTPSWRAQETQYF
once	TRBV18	-	TRBJ2-3	TGTGCCAGCTCACCACAGGAAGCCAGTAGCACAGATACGCAGTATTTT	CASSPQEASSTDTQYF
-	TRBV11-2	TRBD2	TRBJ2-7	TGTGCCAGCAGCTTAGTTAGCGGGTTTAACTACGAGCAGTACTTC	CASSLVSGFNYEQYF
-	TRBV6-5	TRBD1	TRBJ1-1	TGTGCCAGCAGTTACTATGGACAGGGGGTTGAAGCTTTCTTT	CASSYYGQGVEAFF
-	TRBV11-2	-	TRBJ1-5	TGTGCCAGCAGCGCAGAGGGTCAGCCCCAGCATTTT	CASSAEGQPQHF
-	TRBV4-2	-	TRBJ1-2	TGTGCCAGCAGCCTATTTGGGGCGGACGGACGGAGAGGCTACACCTTC	CASSLFGADGRRGYTF
-	TRBV19	-	TRBJ2-1	TGTGCCAGTAGTATGGGGTTGTGGGGGCTTGAGCAGTTCTTC	CASSMGLWGLEQFF
few	TRBV7-2	TRBD2	TRBJ2-7	TGTGCCAGCAGCCTCGGATGGACTAGCGGGAGCGAGCAGTACTTC	CASSLGWTSGSEQYF
-	TRBV12-3/TRBV12-4	-	TRBJ1-1	TGTGCCAGCAGTTTCGGGCAGGAAGCTTTCTTT	CASSFGQEAFF
once	TRBV24-1	-	TRBJ1-2	TGTGCCACCAGCCCTTCCAGGGGATATGGCTACACCTTC	CATSPSRGYGYTF
-	TRBV24-1	-	TRBJ2-7	TGTGCCAGCTCAACAGGCCTGGGGGAGCAGTACTTC	CASSTGLGEQYF
-	TRBV6-1	-	TRBJ2-4	TGTGCCAGCAGTGAAGAAGGGGGGCTAGCCAAAAACATTCAGTACTTC	CASSEEGGLAKNIQYF
few	TRBV4-3	-	TRBJ1-1	TGCGCCAGCAGCCAAGATTTAGGAAGTACTGAAGCTTTCTTT	CASSQDLGSTEAFF
-	TRBV4-1	-	TRBJ2-5	TGCGCCAGCAGCCAAGATCCGGAACGGACCCAGTACTTC	CASSQDPERTQYF
once	TRBV13	-	TRBJ2-5	TGTGCCAGCAGCTTAAACCGTTTAGGGGAGACCCAGTACTTC	CASSLNRLGETQYF
-	TRBV5-1	-	TRBJ2-3	TGCGCCAGCAGACCCTCGGCAGGGAACACAGATACGCAGTATTTT	CASRPSAGNTDTQYF
-	TRBV27	-	TRBJ2-7	TGTGCCAGCAGTTTCCAACCTTCGATGGGGTTGGGGAGGGAGCAGTACTTC	CASSFQPSMGLGREQYF
-	TRBV6-2/TRBV6-3	-	TRBJ2-2	TGTGCCAGCAGTTTGGCCCCGGTCCTCGGGGAGCTGTTTTTT	CASSLAPVLGELFF
-	TRBV6-1	-	TRBJ1-2	TGTGCCAGCAGTGACCTCCGGGAGCGCTACACCTTC	CASSDLRERYTF
-	TRBV30	TRBD2	TRBJ2-3	TGTGCCTGGAGGTCTACTCTAGCGGGATTAATGGATACGCAGTATTTT	CAWRSTLAGLMDTQYF